This TCR beta chain originates from a study of T cells in Graves' hyperthyroidism and ophthalmopathy. Across the study: Peripheral blood sampling occurred at initial diagnosis, before any treatment.

This clonotype was picked up many times. The CDR3 extends over 14 amino acids. Germline V lookup: CDR1 LNHNV, CDR2 YYDKDF (reference sequence). Deletions cut 1 base from V and 0 bases from J, with 6 bases between. Regions amplified from RNA transcripts were the TCR beta CDR3 regions. A first-round RT-PCR of the TCR CDR3 used the HTBI primer set. MiXCR, applied by TCRdb to the multiplex PCR reads, yields one record per CDR3 protein. The table records hundreds of thousands of distinct CDR3 sequences, approximately 19% of them present only once. The chain carries TRBV15 and TRBJ1-1; D is unclear. This receptor was identified in a woman in her forties or fifties with Graves' hyperthyroidism that later progressed to Graves' ophthalmopathy. The sequencing sample was made of blood. The CDR3 DNA follows: TGTGCCACCAGCAGAGTCTTAGTGAACACTGAAGCTTTCTTT. Residues: CATSRVLVNTEAFF.